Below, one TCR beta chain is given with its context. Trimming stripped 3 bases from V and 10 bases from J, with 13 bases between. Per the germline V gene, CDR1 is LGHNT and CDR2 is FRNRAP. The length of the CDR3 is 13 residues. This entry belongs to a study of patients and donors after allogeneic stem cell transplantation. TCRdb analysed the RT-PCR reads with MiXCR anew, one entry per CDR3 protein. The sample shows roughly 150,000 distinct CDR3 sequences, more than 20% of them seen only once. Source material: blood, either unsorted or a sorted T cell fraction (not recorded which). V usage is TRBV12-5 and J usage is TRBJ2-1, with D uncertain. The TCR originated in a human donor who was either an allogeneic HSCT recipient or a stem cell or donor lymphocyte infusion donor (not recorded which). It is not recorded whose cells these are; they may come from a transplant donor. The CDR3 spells CASGLDGFGEQFF. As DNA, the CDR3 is TGTGCTAGTGGTTTAGACGGATTCGGCGAGCAGTTCTTC.